Presented here are 25 T cell receptor beta chains from one specimen sequenced in a study of early T cells in non-severe SARS-CoV-2 infection. TCRdb re-called the 5' RACE reads through MiXCR, storing one row per CDR3 protein. The sample records tens of thousands of distinct CDR3 sequences, less than 15% being singletons. Sample: whole blood, taken at baseline. The receptors originated from an adult who was a healthcare worker with PCR-confirmed SARS-CoV-2 infection or an uninfected control (not recorded which).

This chain links TRBV10-2 with TRBJ2-1; 9 bases agree with TRBD1. Germline trimming cut 7 bases from V and 7 bases from J; bases unmatched to any gene: 11. The length of the CDR3 is 15 residues. Germline V gene lookup returns CDR1 WSHSY and CDR2 SAAADI. Here the CDR3 reads CASTGWTGVGNEQFF. DNA of the CDR3: TGCGCCAGCACGGGATGGACAGGGGTGGGGAATGAGCAGTTCTTC.

The table lists this clonotype with many counts. The V call is TRBV5-5, the J call TRBJ2-1, with D unclear. The V end was cut by 0 bases, the J end by 10 bases, with 8 bases between. The CDR3 totals 12 residues. The germline gives CDR1 SGHKS, CDR2 YYEKEE (reference sequence). CDR3 loop: CASSLGVGEQFF. In nucleotides, the CDR3 is TGTGCCAGCAGCTTGGGCGTAGGCGAGCAGTTCTTC.

In its sample, this clonotype was seen a few times. The rearrangement links TRBV5-1 to TRBJ2-5; 7 positions match TRBD1. In germline, CDR1 is SGHRS, CDR2 YFSETQ. The CDR3 has 15 amino acids. V lost 5 bases and J lost 2; bases outside the gene matches: 9. The CDR3 nucleotides are TGCGCCAGCAGTTCCAAACCGGGACAGCAAGAGACCCAGTACTTC. Translated, it gives CASSSKPGQQETQYF.

The chain combines TRBV20-1 with TRBJ2-7; no reliable D call. The CDR3 consists of 11 residues. Germline-derived CDR1 and CDR2 are DFQATT and SNEGSKA (reference sequence). V lost 6 bases and J 2 bases, leaving 8 bases between the germline ends. This CDR3 is CSAEPTYEQYF. The CDR3 bases are TGCAGTGCCGAACCGACCTACGAGCAGTACTTC.

This clonotype has a handful of counts. V usage is TRBV2 and J usage is TRBJ2-1; D is unclear. The CDR3 has 15 residues. Germline V gene sequence: CDR1 SNHLY, CDR2 FYNNEI. Trimming pared 3 bases from V and 0 bases from J, leaving 9 bases between. The CDR3 DNA is TGTGCCAGCAGTGATCGGCGGACCTCCTACAATGAGCAGTTCTTC. Amino acid sequence: CASSDRRTSYNEQFF.

This clonotype was picked up a small number of times. The chain links TRBV18 to TRBJ2-5; D remains unclear. Germline assignment: CDR1 KGHSH and CDR2 LQKENI. Deletions cut 3 bases from V and 2 bases from J, with 7 bases between. This CDR3 comprises 13 residues. CDR3 DNA: TGTGCCAGCTCACCGACAAATCAAGAGACCCAGTACTTC. It specifies CASSPTNQETQYF.

This clonotype was seen many times. The chain recombines TRBV11-2 with TRBJ2-5, with 11 bases fitting TRBD2. V shed 4 bases and J 4 bases; nucleotides not matched to a gene: 11. Germline V lookup: CDR1 SGHAT, CDR2 FQNNGV. This CDR3 is built from 17 residues. CDR3 bases: TGTGCCAGCAGCTATTTGGAGCGTCTAGCGGGAGGAGAGACCCAGTACTTC. As protein: CASSYLERLAGGETQYF.

A few counts support this clonotype. V usage is TRBV6-6 and J usage is TRBJ1-6; D unresolved. CDR1 and CDR2 from the germline V gene are MNHNY and SVGAGI (reference sequence). Trimming pared 6 bases from V and 7 bases from J, leaving 7 bases between. This CDR3 comprises 12 residues. CDR3 sequence (DNA): TGTGCCAGCAGCCCTCCGAATTCACCCCTCCACTTT. This encodes CASSPPNSPLHF.

The table lists this clonotype with many counts. This chain connects TRBV10-3 to TRBJ2-1; 9 nucleotides align to TRBD2. The germline CDR1 and CDR2 sequences are ENHRY and SYGVKD. The length of the CDR3 is 15 residues. The trim removed 6 bases at V and 0 bases at J, leaving 3 bases unmatched. The DNA for the CDR3 is TGTGCCATCAGGGGTAGCGGGAGCTCCTACAATGAGCAGTTCTTC. Protein: CAIRGSGSSYNEQFF.

This CDR3 reads CASSLGLSNSPLHF. In nucleotides, the CDR3 is TGCGCCAGCAGCTTGGGACTGAGTAATTCACCCCTCCACTTT. The chain carries TRBV5-1 and TRBJ1-6; unclear D gene. Trimming pared 0 bases from V and 6 bases from J, leaving 7 bases between. The CDR3 runs to 14 residues. The germline gives CDR1 SGHRS, CDR2 YFSETQ.

This chain links TRBV5-1 with TRBJ1-1; a weak D match, TRBD1 (5 bases). Germline V gene sequence: CDR1 SGHRS, CDR2 YFSETQ. The CDR3 extends over 17 amino acids. V lost 0 bases and J 3 bases, leaving 18 bases between the germline ends. CDR3 sequence reads: CASSLGRTGRGDTEAFF. DNA for the CDR3: TGCGCCAGCAGCTTGGGGAGGACTGGAAGGGGCGACACTGAAGCTTTCTTT.

The chain is built from TRBV18 and TRBJ2-1; 12 bases map to TRBD2. Germline V lookup: CDR1 KGHSH, CDR2 LQKENI. CDR3 length: 18 amino acids. V trimming: 3 bases; J trimming: 0 bases; junction bases outside the gene matches: 6. The CDR3 region has the DNA TGTGCCAGCTCACCTTGGACTAGCGGGACCGGCTCCTACAATGAGCAGTTCTTC. Translating it yields CASSPWTSGTGSYNEQFF.

V gene TRBV6-2 or TRBV6-3 combines with J gene TRBJ1-1; no reliable D call. Trimming pared 6 bases from V and 5 bases from J, leaving 19 bases between. CDR3 length: 15 residues. CDR1 is MNHEY and CDR2 is SVGEGT in the germline V gene. The CDR3 DNA sequence: TGTGCCAGCAGCCCGCTGGCGGGTAGTAGGACTGAAGCTTTCTTT. Its translation is CASSPLAGSRTEAFF.

This clonotype was seen many times. This rearrangement joins TRBV7-8 to TRBJ2-2; D is unclear. This CDR3 region has 15 residues. The ends were cut back, 1 base at V and 1 base at J, with 7 bases in the middle. The V gene's germline CDR1 is SGHVS and CDR2 FQNEAQ. CDR3 coding DNA: TGTGCCAGCAGCTTAGGGGGTCGGAACACCGGGGAGCTGTTTTTT. It encodes CASSLGGRNTGELFF. Full variable domain (missing parts from reference TRBV7-8 and TRBJ2-2): GAGVSQSPRYKVAKRGQDVALRCDPISGHVSLFWYQQALGQGPEFLTYFQNEAQLDKSGLPSDRFFAERPEGSVSTLKIQRTQQEDSAVYLCASSLGGRNTGELFFGEGSRLTVL.

The table lists this clonotype with many counts. The rearrangement links TRBV2 to TRBJ1-4; D perhaps matches TRBD1 (5 bases). Deletions cut 4 bases from V and 1 base from J, with 7 bases between. This CDR3 contains 14 residues. Germline-derived CDR1 and CDR2 are SNHLY and FYNNEI. CDR3 DNA: TGTGCCAGCAGTGTCGGGGGAACTAATGAAAAACTGTTTTTT. Amino acids: CASSVGGTNEKLFF.

CDR3 region: CASSLLGTSGSANAYEQYF. In DNA form, the CDR3 reads TGTGCCAGCAGTTTATTGGGGACTAGCGGGAGCGCCAATGCCTACGAGCAGTACTTC. The rearrangement joins TRBV28 to TRBJ2-7; TRBD2 agrees at 14 bases. Germline V gene data show CDR1 as MDHEN and CDR2 as SYDVKM. Losses at the gene ends were 1 base for V and 2 bases for J; bases not matched to a gene: 10. The CDR3 is 19 amino acids.

At least ten counts were recorded for this clonotype. The chain has TRBV2 and TRBJ2-5; D unresolved. In germline, CDR1 is SNHLY, CDR2 FYNNEI. The CDR3 runs 11 residues. The germline V and J ends were trimmed by 8 bases and 5 bases, with 9 bases remaining between them. In nucleotides, the CDR3 is TGTGCCAGCTTAAAGGGCGAGACCCAGTACTTC. This codes for CASLKGETQYF. Variable domain in full (rest from reference TRBV2 and TRBJ2-5): EPEVTQTPSHQVTQMGQEVILRCVPISNHLYFYWYRQILGQKVEFLVSFYNNEISEKSEIFDDQFSVERPDGSNFTLKIRSTKLEDSAMYFCASLKGETQYFGPGTRLLVL.

This clonotype was picked up a small number of times. J is TRBJ2-3 and V is TRBV20-1; 10 bases align to TRBD2. Germline CDR1 and CDR2: DFQATT and SNEGSKA (reference sequence). V was clipped by 7 bases and J by 4 bases; unmatched bases: 14. This CDR3 spans 16 amino acids. Written as DNA, the CDR3 is TGCAGTGTTCTTACCGGGACTAGCGAGTTCTCAGATACGCAGTATTTT. This encodes CSVLTGTSEFSDTQYF.

In its sample, this clonotype was seen a few times. The rearrangement uses TRBV2 and TRBJ1-1, with unresolved D. This CDR3 comprises 12 residues. Trimming stripped 7 bases from V and 0 bases from J, with 6 bases between. Germline lookup yields CDR1 SNHLY and CDR2 FYNNEI. CDR3 in amino acids: CASTVLNTEAFF. As DNA, the CDR3 is TGTGCCAGCACTGTTCTGAACACTGAAGCTTTCTTT.

This clonotype was seen at least ten times. The V call is TRBV11-1, the J call TRBJ2-3; 10 nucleotides match TRBD2. Germline V gene data show CDR1 as SGHAT and CDR2 as FQDESV (reference sequence). With 1 base clipped from V and 3 bases from J, the junction kept 7 bases outside the gene matches. The CDR3 sequence is 17 residues long. CDR3 sequence: CASSLDPASGRTDTQYF. CDR3 nucleotide sequence: TGTGCCAGCAGCTTAGACCCGGCTAGCGGGAGAACAGATACGCAGTATTTT.

In this sample, this clonotype turned up many times. This CDR3 is CASSAGGTIYF. The DNA of the CDR3 is TGTGCCAGCAGTGCGGGGGGCACCATATATTTT. The chain combines TRBV6-5 with TRBJ1-3; TRBD1 is a possible D gene (5 bases). Between the trimmed V and J ends, which lost 5 bases and 9 bases, there was a span of 8 bases. CDR1 is MNHEY, CDR2 SVGAGI, per germline. This CDR3 comprises 11 residues.

The chain combines TRBV7-3 with TRBJ2-5; the match to TRBD1 covers 10 bases. The V and J ends lost 5 bases and 4 bases, in that order; junction bases with no gene match: 7. The germline gives CDR1 SGHTA, CDR2 FQGTGA. The CDR3 is made up of 15 amino acids. CDR3 DNA: TGTGCCAGCAGCCCGACAGGGGGCATCCGAGAGACCCAGTACTTC. Protein: CASSPTGGIRETQYF. Full variable domain (outside the CDR3, taken from reference TRBV7-3 and TRBJ2-5): GAGVSQTPSNKVTEKGKYVELRCDPISGHTALYWYRQSLGQGPEFLIYFQGTGAADDSGLPNDRFFAVRPEGSVSTLKIQRTERGDSAVYLCASSPTGGIRETQYFGPGTRLLVL.

This clonotype was seen at least ten times. V usage is TRBV12-3 or TRBV12-4 and J usage is TRBJ2-7; TRBD1 agrees at 7 bases. CDR3 size: 15 residues. The junction had 3 bases not matched to a gene; V was cut back by 1 base and J by 0 bases. The CDR3 loop reads CASSLVGTASYEQYF. The CDR3 region has the DNA TGTGCCAGCAGTTTAGTGGGGACAGCCTCCTACGAGCAGTACTTC.

The chain is built from TRBV28 and TRBJ2-1; D may correspond to TRBD1 or TRBD2 (5 bases each). Germline V gene sequence: CDR1 MDHEN, CDR2 SYDVKM. V was cut by 7 bases and J by 8 bases, with 12 bases left in between. The CDR3 covers 12 residues. The CDR3 DNA follows: TGTGCCAGCACCGAAGAGGGGCATGAGCAGTTCTTC. This gives the protein CASTEEGHEQFF. The full variable domain, in which reference TRBV28 and TRBJ2-1 provide the parts outside the CDR3, is DVKVTQSSRYLVKRTGEKVFLECVQDMDHENMFWYRQDPGLGLRLIYFSYDVKMKEKGDIPEGYSVSREKKERFSLILESASTNQTSMYLCASTEEGHEQFFGPGTRLTVL.

This chain links TRBV6-2 or TRBV6-3 with TRBJ2-7; the D gene is possibly TRBD1 (6 bases). Germline CDR1 is MNHEY and CDR2 is SVGEGT. The V end lost 11 bases, the J end lost 3 bases, and 23 bases lay between the germline ends. The CDR3 runs 15 residues. The CDR3 spells CASIPRDRSVYEQYF. CDR3 in DNA: TGTGCCTCGATCCCCCGCGACAGGTCTGTCTACGAGCAGTACTTC.